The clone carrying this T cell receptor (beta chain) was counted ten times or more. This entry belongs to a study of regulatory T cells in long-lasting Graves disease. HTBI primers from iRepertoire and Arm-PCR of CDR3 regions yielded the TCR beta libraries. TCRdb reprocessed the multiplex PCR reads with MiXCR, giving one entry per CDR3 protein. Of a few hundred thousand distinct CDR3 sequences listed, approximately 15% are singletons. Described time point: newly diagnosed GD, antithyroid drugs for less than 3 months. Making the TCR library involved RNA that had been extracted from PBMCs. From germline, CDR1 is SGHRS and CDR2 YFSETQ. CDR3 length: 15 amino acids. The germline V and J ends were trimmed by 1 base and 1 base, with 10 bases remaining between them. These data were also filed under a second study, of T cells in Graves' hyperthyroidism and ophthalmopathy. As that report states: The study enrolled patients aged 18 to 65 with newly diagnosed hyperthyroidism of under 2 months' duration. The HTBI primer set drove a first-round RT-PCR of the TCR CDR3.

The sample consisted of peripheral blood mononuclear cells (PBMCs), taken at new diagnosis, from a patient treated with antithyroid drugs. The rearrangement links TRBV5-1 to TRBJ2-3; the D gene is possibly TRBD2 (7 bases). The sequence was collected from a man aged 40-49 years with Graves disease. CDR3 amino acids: CASSLWEGGTDTQYF. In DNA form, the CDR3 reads TGCGCCAGCAGCTTGTGGGAGGGGGGCACAGATACGCAGTATTTT.